This TCR beta chain was retrieved from a study of CD8 T cells in Susac syndrome. The RNA, about 0.5 to 1 ug, was put through reverse transcription using random hexamers. Amplification of TCR beta CDR3 used immunoSEQ multiplex PCR across 54 Vbeta and 13 Jbeta. TCRdb independently ran MiXCR on the immunoSEQ multiplex PCR reads; one entry per CDR3 protein. The table lists approximately 300,000 distinct CDR3 sequences, 65% to 90% of them singletons. Germline-derived CDR1 and CDR2 are MNHEY and SMNVEV (reference sequence). There are 14 residues in the CDR3. V was clipped by 6 bases and J by 2 bases, with 13 bases between them. The TEMRA cells underwent FACS enrichment, while the CD8+ and CD4+ T cells underwent negative isolation.

This chain links TRBV27 with TRBJ1-2; no reliable D call. The receptor was derived from a human donor with multiple sclerosis. The sequenced material came from CD8+ T cells from PBMCs. DNA for the CDR3: TGTGCCAGCAGACCCGACCCCGGAAACTATGGCTACACCTTC. It encodes CASRPDPGNYGYTF.